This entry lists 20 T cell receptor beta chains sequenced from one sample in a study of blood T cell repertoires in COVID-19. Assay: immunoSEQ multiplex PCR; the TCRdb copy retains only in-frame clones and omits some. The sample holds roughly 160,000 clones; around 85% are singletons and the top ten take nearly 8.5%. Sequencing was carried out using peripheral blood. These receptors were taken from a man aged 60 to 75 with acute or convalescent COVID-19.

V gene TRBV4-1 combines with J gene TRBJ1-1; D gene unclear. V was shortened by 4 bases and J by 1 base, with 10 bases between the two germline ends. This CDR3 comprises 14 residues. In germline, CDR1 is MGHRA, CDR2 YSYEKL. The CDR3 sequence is CASSPRPENTEAFF. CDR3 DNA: TGCGCCAGCAGCCCACGTCCAGAGAACACTGAAGCTTTCTTT.

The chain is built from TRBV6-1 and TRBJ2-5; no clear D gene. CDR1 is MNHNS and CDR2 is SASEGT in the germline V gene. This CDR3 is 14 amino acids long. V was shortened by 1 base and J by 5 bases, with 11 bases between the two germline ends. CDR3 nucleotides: TGTGCCAGCAGTGAAGAACTTGCTTGGGAGACCCAGTACTTC. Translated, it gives CASSEELAWETQYF.

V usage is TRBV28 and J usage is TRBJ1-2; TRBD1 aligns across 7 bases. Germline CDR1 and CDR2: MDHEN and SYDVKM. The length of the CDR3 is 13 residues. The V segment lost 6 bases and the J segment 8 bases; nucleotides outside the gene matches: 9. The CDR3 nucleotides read TGTGCCAGCAGGCAAACAGGGGCGAGGGGCTACACCTTC. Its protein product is CASRQTGARGYTF.

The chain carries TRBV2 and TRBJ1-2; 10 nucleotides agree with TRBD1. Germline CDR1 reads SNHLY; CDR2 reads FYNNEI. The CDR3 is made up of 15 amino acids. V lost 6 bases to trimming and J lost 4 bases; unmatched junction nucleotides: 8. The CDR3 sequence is CASSPRGQGLYGYTF. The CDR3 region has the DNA TGTGCCAGCAGCCCGCGGGGACAGGGGCTCTATGGCTACACCTTC.

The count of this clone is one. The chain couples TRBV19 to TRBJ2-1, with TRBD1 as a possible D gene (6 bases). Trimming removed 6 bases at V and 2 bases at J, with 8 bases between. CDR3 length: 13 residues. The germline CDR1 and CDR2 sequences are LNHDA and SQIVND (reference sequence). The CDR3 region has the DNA TGTGCCAGTAGCTACAGGGCCTACAATGAGCAGTTCTTC. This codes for CASSYRAYNEQFF. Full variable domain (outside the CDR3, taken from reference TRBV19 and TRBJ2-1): DGGITQSPKYLFRKEGQNVTLSCEQNLNHDAMYWYRQDPGQGLRLIYYSQIVNDFQKGDIAEGYSVSREKKESFPLTVTSAQKNPTAFYLCASSYRAYNEQFFGPGTRLTVL.

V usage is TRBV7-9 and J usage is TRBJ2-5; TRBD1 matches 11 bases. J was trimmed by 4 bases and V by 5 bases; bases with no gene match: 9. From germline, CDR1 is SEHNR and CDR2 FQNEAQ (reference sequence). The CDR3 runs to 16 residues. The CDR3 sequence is CASSPFGGTGGETQYF. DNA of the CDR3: TGTGCCAGCAGCCCGTTCGGGGGGACAGGGGGAGAGACCCAGTACTTC.

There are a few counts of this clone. The CDR3 DNA reads TGCGCCAGCAGTCTACTAGCGGGAGGGCCGGGGCGAAGCACCGGGGAGCTGTTTTTT. Encoded protein: CASSLLAGGPGRSTGELFF. The chain carries TRBV5-1 and TRBJ2-2, with 13 bases matching TRBD2. CDR3 length equals 19 residues. V dropped 5 bases and J dropped 4; count of bases not matched to a gene: 14. Germline V gene sequence: CDR1 SGHRS, CDR2 YFSETQ.

The CDR3, as DNA: TGTGCCAGCAGCATCGGCGGGAGCTCCTACAATGAGCAGTTCTTC. Translation gives CASSIGGSSYNEQFF. J is TRBJ2-1 and V is TRBV9, with TRBD2 matching over 7 bases. CDR3 length: 15 amino acids. V shed 4 bases and J 0 bases; nucleotides not matched to a gene: 4. In germline, CDR1 is SGDLS, CDR2 YYNGEE.

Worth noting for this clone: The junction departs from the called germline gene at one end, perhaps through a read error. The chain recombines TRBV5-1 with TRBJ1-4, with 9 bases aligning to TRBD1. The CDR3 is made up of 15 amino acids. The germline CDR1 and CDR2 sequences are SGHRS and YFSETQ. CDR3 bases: TGCGCCAGCAGCAATCCACAGGGGGCTAACGAAAAACTGTTTTTT. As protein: CASSNPQGANEKLFF. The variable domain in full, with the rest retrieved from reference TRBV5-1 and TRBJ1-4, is KAGVTQTPRYLIKTRGQQVTLSCSPISGHRSVSWYQQTPGQGLQFLFEYFSETQRNKGNFPGRFSGRQFSNSRSEMNVSTLELGDSALYLCASSNPQGANEKLFFGSGTQLSVL.

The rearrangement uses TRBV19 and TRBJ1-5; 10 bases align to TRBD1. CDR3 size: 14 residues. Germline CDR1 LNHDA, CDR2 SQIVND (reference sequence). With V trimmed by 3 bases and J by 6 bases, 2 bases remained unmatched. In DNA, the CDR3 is TGTGCCAGTAGTATCCGGGACAGGGGTCAGCCCCAGCATTTT. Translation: CASSIRDRGQPQHF.

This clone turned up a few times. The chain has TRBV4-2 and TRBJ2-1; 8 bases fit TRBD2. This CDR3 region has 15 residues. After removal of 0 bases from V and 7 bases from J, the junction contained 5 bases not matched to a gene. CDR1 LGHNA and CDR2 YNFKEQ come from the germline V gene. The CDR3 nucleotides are TGTGCCAGCAGCCAAGAAGCGGGAGATTGGAATGAGCAGTTCTTC. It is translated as CASSQEAGDWNEQFF.

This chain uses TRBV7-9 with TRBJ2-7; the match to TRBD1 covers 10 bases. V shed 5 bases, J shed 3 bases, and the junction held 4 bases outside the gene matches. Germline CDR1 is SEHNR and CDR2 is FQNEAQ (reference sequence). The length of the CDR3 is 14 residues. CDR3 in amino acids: CASSPGQGGYEQYF. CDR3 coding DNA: TGTGCCAGCAGCCCCGGACAGGGGGGCTACGAGCAGTACTTC.

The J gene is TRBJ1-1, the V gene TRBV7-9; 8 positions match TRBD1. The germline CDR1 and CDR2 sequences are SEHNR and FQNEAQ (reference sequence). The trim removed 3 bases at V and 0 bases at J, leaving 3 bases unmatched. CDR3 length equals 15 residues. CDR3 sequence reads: CASSFRTGMNTEAFF. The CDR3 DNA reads TGTGCCAGCAGCTTCAGGACAGGGATGAACACTGAAGCTTTCTTT.

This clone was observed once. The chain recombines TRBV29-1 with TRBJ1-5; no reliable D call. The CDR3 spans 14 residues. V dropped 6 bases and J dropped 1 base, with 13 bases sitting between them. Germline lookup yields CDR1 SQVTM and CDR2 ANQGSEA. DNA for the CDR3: TGCAGCGTCCGCGACGGAGGCAGCAATCAGCCCCAGCATTTT. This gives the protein CSVRDGGSNQPQHF. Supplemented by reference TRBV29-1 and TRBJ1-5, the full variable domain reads SAVISQKPSRDICQRGTSLTIQCQVDSQVTMMFWYRQQPGQSLTLIATANQGSEATYESGFVIDKFPISRPNLTFSTLTVSNMSPEDSSIYLCSVRDGGSNQPQHFGDGTRLSIL.

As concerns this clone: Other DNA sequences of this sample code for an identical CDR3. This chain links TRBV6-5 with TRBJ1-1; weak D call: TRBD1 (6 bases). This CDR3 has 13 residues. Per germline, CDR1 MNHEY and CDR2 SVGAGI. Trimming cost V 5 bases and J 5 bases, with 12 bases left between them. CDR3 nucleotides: TGTGCCAGCAGTACGGGGGGCAGGACTGAAGCTTTCTTT. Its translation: CASSTGGRTEAFF.

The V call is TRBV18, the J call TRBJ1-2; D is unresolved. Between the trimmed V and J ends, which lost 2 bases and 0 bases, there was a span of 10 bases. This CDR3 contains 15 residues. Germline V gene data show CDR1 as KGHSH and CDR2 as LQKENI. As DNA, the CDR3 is TGTGCCAGCTCACCAGATGGTTTAGCTAACTATGGCTACACCTTC. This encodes CASSPDGLANYGYTF.

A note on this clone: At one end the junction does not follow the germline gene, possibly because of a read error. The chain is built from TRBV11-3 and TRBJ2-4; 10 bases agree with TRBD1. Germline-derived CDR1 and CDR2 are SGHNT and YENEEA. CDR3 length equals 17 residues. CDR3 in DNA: TGTGCCAGCAGCTTTTATTTGCGGGACAGGGGCAAAAGCATTCAGTACTTC. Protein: CASSFYLRDRGKSIQYF.

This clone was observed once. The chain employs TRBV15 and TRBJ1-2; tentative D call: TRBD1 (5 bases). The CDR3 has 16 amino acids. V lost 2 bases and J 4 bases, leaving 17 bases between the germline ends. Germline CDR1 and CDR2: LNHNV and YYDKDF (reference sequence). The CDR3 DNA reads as TGTGCCACCAGCAGATCTGCGGGGACGGCTCTCTATGGCTACACCTTC. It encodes CATSRSAGTALYGYTF.

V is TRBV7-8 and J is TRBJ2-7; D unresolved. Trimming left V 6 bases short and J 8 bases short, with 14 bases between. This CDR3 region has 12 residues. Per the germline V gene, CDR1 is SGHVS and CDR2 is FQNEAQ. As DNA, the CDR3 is TGTGCCAGCAGTCCCCTATCCGATAAGCAGTACTTC. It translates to CASSPLSDKQYF.

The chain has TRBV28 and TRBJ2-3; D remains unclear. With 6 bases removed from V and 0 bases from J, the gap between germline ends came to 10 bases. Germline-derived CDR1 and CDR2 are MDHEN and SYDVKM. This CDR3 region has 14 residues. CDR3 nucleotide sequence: TGTGCCAGCAGACACCACGTTAGCACAGATACGCAGTATTTT. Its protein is CASRHHVSTDTQYF.